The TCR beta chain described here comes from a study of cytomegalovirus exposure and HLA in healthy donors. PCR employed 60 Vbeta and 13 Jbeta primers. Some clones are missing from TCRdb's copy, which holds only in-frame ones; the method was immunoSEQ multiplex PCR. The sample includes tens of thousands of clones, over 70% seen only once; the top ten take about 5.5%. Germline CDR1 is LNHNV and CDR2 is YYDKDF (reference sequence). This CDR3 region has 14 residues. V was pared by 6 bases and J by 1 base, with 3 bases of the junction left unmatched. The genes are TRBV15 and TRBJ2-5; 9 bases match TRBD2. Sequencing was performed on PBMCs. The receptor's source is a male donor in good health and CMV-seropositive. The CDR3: CATRGGGGQETQYF. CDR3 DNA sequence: TGTGCCACCAGAGGCGGGGGGGGCCAAGAGACCCAGTACTTC.